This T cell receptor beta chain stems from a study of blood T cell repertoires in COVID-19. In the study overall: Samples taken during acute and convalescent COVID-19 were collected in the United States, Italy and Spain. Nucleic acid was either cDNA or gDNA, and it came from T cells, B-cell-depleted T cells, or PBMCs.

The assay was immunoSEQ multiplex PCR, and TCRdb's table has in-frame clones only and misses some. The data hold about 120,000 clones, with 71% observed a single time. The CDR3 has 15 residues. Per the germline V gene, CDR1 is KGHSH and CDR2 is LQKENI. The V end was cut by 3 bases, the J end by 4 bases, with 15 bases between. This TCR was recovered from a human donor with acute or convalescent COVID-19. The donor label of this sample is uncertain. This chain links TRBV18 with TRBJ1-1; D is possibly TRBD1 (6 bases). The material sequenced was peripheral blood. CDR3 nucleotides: TGTGCCAGCTCACCCTCACAGGGTCGGGGCACTGAAGCTTTCTTT. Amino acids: CASSPSQGRGTEAFF.